A selection of T cell receptor beta chains follows, all from one sample in a study of cytomegalovirus exposure and HLA in healthy donors. The table came from immunoSEQ multiplex PCR; TCRdb's copy has only in-frame clones and leaves some out. The sample has under 200,000 clones, approximately 84% seen once. The sample was PBMCs. The receptors derive from a man aged 30-40 years in good health and CMV-seronegative. CDR3s include the opening cysteine and the closing phenylalanine or tryptophan. Each record gives: D gene, clone size, J gene, V gene, CDR3 DNA, CDR3 protein. A D gene is named only where the DNA matches it firmly. The size field is filled for only some rows; it gives once, few, many or a size class.

-	-	TRBJ1-4	TRBV10-3	TGTGCCATCAGTGAATACCGGTCGAGTAATGAAAAACTGTTTTTT	CAISEYRSSNEKLFF
-	-	TRBJ1-2	TRBV25-1	TGTGCCAGCAGTGGAAGGGGTGGTATGGGCTACACCTTC	CASSGRGGMGYTF
TRBD1	-	TRBJ2-1	TRBV30	TGTGCCTGGAGAAGACAGGGGGGGTACAATGAGCAGTTCTTC	CAWRRQGGYNEQFF
-	-	TRBJ2-3	TRBV11-2	TGTGCCAGCAGCACCGAGGGACAATTCACAGATACGCAGTATTTT	CASSTEGQFTDTQYF
-	-	TRBJ1-1	TRBV18	TGTGCCAGCTCACCCCAGGGGAACACTGAAGCTTTCTTT	CASSPQGNTEAFF
-	few	TRBJ2-5	TRBV7-9	TGTGCCAGCAGCGTGACACACCAGACCCAGTACTTC	CASSVTHQTQYF
-	few	TRBJ1-2	TRBV6-5	TGTGCCAGCAGTAGGGGGTTGGGCAGTCTTAATGGCTACACCTTC	CASSRGLGSLNGYTF
TRBD1	-	TRBJ1-1	TRBV6-5	TGTGCCAGCAGCCAGGACAGGGGGTGGGACACTGAAGCTTTCTTT	CASSQDRGWDTEAFF
-	-	TRBJ1-2	TRBV7-6	TGTGCCAGCAGCTCGGATGGGGGCAGTAGCTATGGCTACACCTTC	CASSSDGGSSYGYTF
-	-	TRBJ2-5	TRBV5-1	TGCGCCAGCAGCCGAGTCGGGAGAGAGACCCAGTACTTC	CASSRVGRETQYF
-	-	TRBJ1-5	TRBV5-5	TGTGCCAGCAGCTTGGTACAGGGTGGAGGACAGCCCCAGCATTTT	CASSLVQGGGQPQHF
TRBD2	-	TRBJ2-1	TRBV6-5	TGTGCCAGCAGTTACTCTGGGCTAGCGGGGGGGGAGCAGTTCTTC	CASSYSGLAGGEQFF
-	-	TRBJ2-6	TRBV4-1	TGCGCCAGCAGCCAAGATTGGGCAGGGAGGTCTGGGGCCAACGTCCTGACTTTC	CASSQDWAGRSGANVLTF
TRBD2	few	TRBJ2-1	TRBV7-9	TGTTCCAGCAGCTTACGGGGGCGGGAGGGAAACAATGAGCAGTTCTTC	CSSSLRGREGNNEQFF
-	-	TRBJ1-5	TRBV28	TGTGCCAGCAGTGGGGGGATTAATAGCAATCAGCCCCAGCATTTT	CASSGGINSNQPQHF
-	-	TRBJ2-7	TRBV27	TGCGCCAGCAGTTTAGGGAGCGGAACGCCCGAGGAGCAGTACTTC	CASSLGSGTPEEQYF
-	-	TRBJ1-5	TRBV27	TGTGCCAGCAACAACCAGGGTAGCAATCAGCCCCAGCATTTT	CASNNQGSNQPQHF
TRBD1	once	TRBJ2-1	TRBV11-1	TGTGCCAGCAGCTGGACAGGAGACTCCTACAATGAGCAGTTCTTC	CASSWTGDSYNEQFF
-	-	TRBJ1-5	TRBV12-2	TGTGCAAGTCGCTTAGTCCCCTCGGGGGTATTACCTATATCGAGCAATCAGCCCCAGCATTTT	CASRLVPSGVLPISSNQPQHF
TRBD2	-	TRBJ2-3	TRBV5-1	TGCGCCAGCAGCTTGTACGGCCACAGTGTAGCGGGAGTTCTCACAGATACGCAGTATTTT	CASSLYGHSVAGVLTDTQYF
TRBD1	once	TRBJ2-5	TRBV6-4	TGTGCCAGCAGTGACCCGGTGACAGGGAAGGAGACCCAGTACTTC	CASSDPVTGKETQYF
-	-	TRBJ2-3	TRBV27	TGTGCCAGCAGTTTAGGGCCCACAGATACGCAGTATTTT	CASSLGPTDTQYF
-	-	TRBJ2-7	TRBV13	TGTGCCAGCAGCCCTCCGGGAAGAGTAGGCGAGCAGTACTTC	CASSPPGRVGEQYF
TRBD2	-	TRBJ2-5	TRBV7-6	TGTGCCAGCAGCTTAGAGGGACGGGGGGTTTACCAAGAGACCCAGTACTTC	CASSLEGRGVYQETQYF
-	-	TRBJ1-6	TRBV14	TGTGCCAGCAGCCAACGTGGGCTCTTCTCTTCACCCCTCCACTTT	CASSQRGLFSSPLHF
-	-	TRBJ2-1	TRBV5-1	TGCGCCAGCAGCTTGAGCTGGGGAGGTGAGCAGTTCTTC	CASSLSWGGEQFF
TRBD1	-	TRBJ2-7	TRBV5-4	TGTGCCAGCAGCTTGGGGGGACAGGACCACGAGCAGTACTTC	CASSLGGQDHEQYF
TRBD1	-	TRBJ1-2	TRBV4-1	TGCGCCAGCAGCCCCCTACGGACGCCGCAGGGGGCCGGCTACACCTTC	CASSPLRTPQGAGYTF
TRBD1	few	TRBJ2-3	TRBV2	TGTGCCAGCAGGGATCAGGGGGCAGGGCGGGATACGCAGTATTTT	CASRDQGAGRDTQYF
-	-	TRBJ1-1	TRBV19	TGTGCCAGTAGCTATGGACTCATGAACACTGAAGCTTTCTTT	CASSYGLMNTEAFF
-	once	TRBJ2-3	TRBV7-6	TGTGCCAGCAGCTTAGCGGGAGCCCGCACAGATACGCAGTATTTT	CASSLAGARTDTQYF
TRBD2	-	TRBJ2-7	TRBV15	TGTGCCACCAGCAGAGGGCTAGCGGGTGCCTACGAGCAGTACTTC	CATSRGLAGAYEQYF
TRBD1	-	TRBJ2-2	TRBV5-1	TGCGCCAGCAGCATACGACAGGGCACCGGGGAGCTGTTTTTT	CASSIRQGTGELFF
TRBD2	-	TRBJ2-7	TRBV5-4	TGTGCCAGCAGCCCCGGGACTAGCGGGAGGGCCCGTCGGGAGCAGTACTTC	CASSPGTSGRARREQYF
-	-	TRBJ1-2	TRBV5-4	TGTGCCAGCAGCTTGGGGACAGCCTATGGCTACACCTTC	CASSLGTAYGYTF
TRBD1	-	TRBJ1-3	TRBV11-2	TGTGCCAGCAGCCCCAGGGGGCCTGGAAACACCATATATTTT	CASSPRGPGNTIYF
-	-	TRBJ1-1	TRBV5-4	TGTGCCAGCAGCTTTTTAGGGGCTGGGACTGAAGCTTTCTTT	CASSFLGAGTEAFF
TRBD1	-	TRBJ2-7	TRBV5-1	TGCGCCAGCAGTCAGACAGGGGGCATCTACGAGCAGTACTTC	CASSQTGGIYEQYF
-	-	TRBJ2-4	TRBV4-3	TGCGCCAGCAGCCAAGACGGGTCGTCGGGAAACATTCAGTACTTC	CASSQDGSSGNIQYF
TRBD2	-	TRBJ2-7	TRBV27	TGTGCCAGCAGTTGGACCAAGGCTAGCGGGAGCATTGAGCAGTACTTC	CASSWTKASGSIEQYF
TRBD2	-	TRBJ2-5	TRBV5-1	TGCGCCAGCAGCGCAGGAGTCTCTAGCGGGCACCAAGAGACCCAGTACTTC	CASSAGVSSGHQETQYF
TRBD2	-	TRBJ2-2	TRBV7-8	TGTGCCAGCAGCTTAGAGGGCGGGAGCACCGGGGAGCTGTTTTTT	CASSLEGGSTGELFF
-	-	TRBJ2-1	TRBV13	TGTGCCAGCAGCTTAGACTTGAATGAGCAGTTCTTC	CASSLDLNEQFF
-	-	TRBJ2-7	TRBV18	TGTGCCAGCTCAGAAGACAGGTCCGAGCAGTACTTC	CASSEDRSEQYF
-	-	TRBJ2-7	TRBV7-9	TGTGCCAGCAGCTTAAGCGGTTCGACCTACGAGCAGTACTTC	CASSLSGSTYEQYF
TRBD2	few	TRBJ2-1	TRBV11-2	TGTGCCAGCAGCTTAATTAACAGCCGACTAGCGCCAATCTACAATGAGCAGTTCTTC	CASSLINSRLAPIYNEQFF
TRBD2	-	TRBJ2-7	TRBV5-1	TGCGCCAGCAGTCAAGCAGCGGGGGGGCTCTCCTACGAGCAGTACTTC	CASSQAAGGLSYEQYF
-	-	TRBJ1-1	TRBV19	TGTGCCAGTAGTATCAGGGGCAACACTGAAGCTTTCTTT	CASSIRGNTEAFF
TRBD1	-	TRBJ1-5	TRBV2	TGTGCCAGCAGTGGGGAGGACAGGAGAGACCAGCCCCAGCATTTT	CASSGEDRRDQPQHF
TRBD2	-	TRBJ2-7	TRBV5-1	TGCGCCAGCAGCTTGGGACTAGCGCTTAACTCCTACGAGCAGTACTTC	CASSLGLALNSYEQYF
-	few	TRBJ1-1	TRBV7-9	TGTGCCAGCAGCGAGATTCAGGGGATGCGCACTGAAGCTTTCTTT	CASSEIQGMRTEAFF
TRBD1	-	TRBJ2-7	TRBV5-1	TGCGCCAGCAGCTTAGAGGGGACAGACACCTACGAGCAGTACTTC	CASSLEGTDTYEQYF
-	-	TRBJ2-5	TRBV19	TGTGCCAGTGCCCCCCTCGACAGCCAAGAGACCCAGTACTTC	CASAPLDSQETQYF
-	-	TRBJ2-3	TRBV18	TGTGCCAGCTCACCGGAGGCCCAAGGGACAGATACGCAGTATTTT	CASSPEAQGTDTQYF
-	-	TRBJ2-7	TRBV5-1	TGCGCCAGCAGCGTACAGGTTGACGGCTACGAGCAGTACTTC	CASSVQVDGYEQYF
TRBD1	-	TRBJ2-7	TRBV5-1	TGCGCCAGCAGCCTGGGACAGCACTACGAGCAGTACTTC	CASSLGQHYEQYF
-	-	TRBJ1-3	TRBV9	TGTGCCAGCAGCCCAGTCCTCCGGGGAAAAGGAAACACCATATATTTT	CASSPVLRGKGNTIYF
-	-	TRBJ2-5	TRBV19	TGTGCCAGTAGTGCAATGATGAGGGAGACCCAGTACTTC	CASSAMMRETQYF
TRBD1	-	TRBJ1-5	TRBV18	TGTGCCAGCTCACCACTAAGGACAGGGGGACGGCAGCCCCAGCATTTT	CASSPLRTGGRQPQHF